The clone carrying this TCR beta chain was recorded a few times. As yet, its antigen is unknown. The same CDR3 arises from other DNA sequences in this sample as well. This sample is drawn from a study of radiation and T cells in renal cell carcinoma. Study information: Nephrectomy followed 15 Gy stereotactic body radiation by 4 weeks. Study-wide results and caveats: From baseline, blood top tumor clonotypes peaked at 2 weeks post-radiation.

Here immunoSEQ multiplex PCR was the method, and the copy in TCRdb shows in-frame clones only, minus some. This sample yields roughly 130,000 clones, of which approximately 80% are seen a single time; approximately 2% belongs to the top ten. Time point: blood 2 weeks post-SBRT. Indicated treatment: 15 Gy SBRT to primary tumor, nephrectomy 4 weeks later. Radiation-treated patients gave blood at baseline, week 2 and week 4. V lost 0 bases, J lost 3 bases, and 6 bases lay in between. The V gene's germline CDR1 is MNHNY and CDR2 SVGAGI (reference sequence). This CDR3 has 13 amino acids. This specimen consisted of blood, obtained from a patient whose treatment included radiotherapy and nephrectomy. The sequence came from a woman in her sixties or seventies with renal cell carcinoma. This chain connects TRBV6-6 to TRBJ2-7, with D uncertain. CDR3: CASSYSRDYEQYF. CDR3 sequence (DNA): TGTGCCAGCAGTTACTCGAGAGACTACGAGCAGTACTTC.